The rows below give T cell receptor beta chains drawn from one sample of a study of T cells in localized non-small cell lung cancer. Clones were sequenced by immunoSEQ multiplex PCR, and TCRdb holds only the in-frame ones, with some missing. The sample includes around 33,000 clones, around 88% seen only once; the top ten take about 7%. The sequencing used peripheral blood, collected before any cancer treatment. The receptors stem from a woman between 35 and 75 years old with stage I lung adenocarcinoma. Each CDR3 is given with its conserved first and last residue.

TRBV19,CASSLSGPAKAFF
TRBV5-4,CASSPGGQGASEQFF
TRBV5-1,CASSLSWGGSYEQYF
TRBV11-2,CASSFPGTSYEQYF
TRBV18,CASSASKTAYNEQFF
TRBV7-9,CASSFWGSGSKTDTQYF
TRBV6-1,CASSPSTQYEQYF
TRBV9,CASSVGLSSYNEQFF
TRBV6-1,CASRPGTGNTGELFF
TRBV12-5,CASGLVLSGGNTIYF
TRBV7-9,CASSTSTEAFF
TRBV28,CASSSQGFSGNTIYF
TRBV9,CASSAYRDMDTEAFF
TRBV7-3,CASSQSSGGGQFF
TRBV10-1,CASSESGGAEKLFF
TRBV29-1,CSVDDRRLSGNTIYF
TRBV5-1,CASSGDVAYEQYF
TRBV7-7,CASSAGKGVEQFF
TRBV5-4,CASSFRHGNEQFF
TRBV7-9,CASSFGGSTDTQYF
TRBV19,CAASSGFWTEAFF
TRBV5-1,CASSLESHQGETQYF
TRBV9,CASSVGLPRYNEQFF
TRBV7-3,CASSPLYPANVLTF
TRBV30,CAWSIGGGTDTQYF
TRBV6-5,CASSYRQGGGYGYTF
TRBV28,CASRYRGSNQPQHF
TRBV18,CASSPRALSGQGNSPLHF
TRBV7-2,CASSPQQPGSREQFF